A selection of T cell receptor beta chains follows, all from one sample in a study of blood T cell repertoires in COVID-19. Assay: immunoSEQ multiplex PCR; the TCRdb copy retains only in-frame clones and omits some. The repertoire consists of fewer than 500,000 clones, with approximately 86% occurring once and the leading ten covering roughly 0.7%. The specimen sequenced was PBMCs or T cells enriched from blood (not recorded which). The receptor set was obtained from a woman under 30 who had recovered from COVID-19. Each CDR3 is given with its conserved first and last residue. The D gene is left open where the match is weak. Rows give clone size only sometimes, using once, few, many, or a class for an expanded clone.

D gene	clone size	V gene	J gene	CDR3 protein	CDR3 DNA
-	-	TRBV28	TRBJ1-1	CASGAGMNTEAFF	TGTGCCAGCGGGGCAGGAATGAACACTGAAGCTTTCTTT
-	-	TRBV2	TRBJ2-7	CASSGYHEQYF	TGTGCCAGCAGCGGTTACCACGAGCAGTACTTC
-	-	TRBV5-4	TRBJ2-2	CASTRGGGFTGELFF	TGTGCCAGCACCCGAGGGGGAGGGTTTACCGGGGAGCTGTTTTTT
-	-	TRBV4-1	TRBJ1-1	CATTLSTLTTGDTEAFF	TGCGCCACCACTCTAAGCACACTTACAACGGGGGACACTGAAGCTTTCTTT
-	-	TRBV5-1	TRBJ1-6	CASSLAVTGLRSPLHF	TGCGCCAGCAGCTTGGCCGTCACAGGGTTGAGGTCACCCCTCCACTTT
-	-	TRBV5-1	TRBJ1-1	CASSLGHETNTEAFF	TGCGCCAGCAGCTTGGGACACGAAACGAACACTGAAGCTTTCTTT
TRBD2	-	TRBV4-2	TRBJ2-7	CASSQVFRAGGYSYEQYF	TGTGCCAGCAGCCAAGTATTCAGAGCGGGGGGATATTCCTACGAGCAGTACTTC
TRBD1	-	TRBV5-4	TRBJ2-7	CASSSTGAGPYEQYF	TGTGCCAGCAGCTCCACAGGGGCCGGCCCCTACGAGCAGTACTTC
TRBD2	-	TRBV5-8	TRBJ2-1	CASSLFGTSGVNEQFF	TGTGCCAGCAGCTTGTTTGGGACTAGCGGGGTCAATGAGCAGTTCTTC
-	-	TRBV11-2	TRBJ1-1	CASSLRGGENTEAFF	TGTGCCAGCAGCCTCCGGGGGGGGGAGAACACTGAAGCTTTCTTT
TRBD1	-	TRBV28	TRBJ1-2	CASSSTGGQGNYGYTF	TGTGCCAGCAGCTCCACCGGGGGACAGGGAAACTATGGCTACACCTTC
-	-	TRBV7-2	TRBJ1-1	CASSLKEQNTEAFF	TGTGCCAGCAGTTTGAAAGAGCAGAACACTGAAGCTTTCTTT
-	-	TRBV5-1	TRBJ1-1	CASSLLGRASQTEAFF	TGCGCCAGCAGCTTGTTGGGGAGGGCGAGTCAGACTGAAGCTTTCTTT
-	-	TRBV6-5	TRBJ1-5	CASSPSGYQPQHF	TGTGCCAGCAGTCCCAGCGGATATCAGCCCCAGCATTTT
-	once	TRBV6-5	TRBJ1-3	CASSNRPSSGNTIYF	TGTGCCAGCAGTAATCGCCCCAGCTCTGGAAACACCATATATTTT
-	-	TRBV19	TRBJ1-2	CASSLGRDGRNYGYTF	TGTGCCAGTAGTCTGGGGCGGGACGGTAGAAACTATGGCTACACCTTC
-	-	TRBV3-1/TRBV3-2	TRBJ1-6	CASSQDRNSPLHF	TGTGCCAGCAGCCAAGACCGTAATTCACCCCTCCACTTT
TRBD1	-	TRBV2	TRBJ1-3	CASSGTGFSSGNTIYF	TGTGCCAGCAGTGGGACAGGGTTTTCCTCTGGAAACACCATATATTTT
TRBD1	-	TRBV6-5	TRBJ1-3	CASSYSTGAGNTIYF	TGTGCCAGCAGTTACTCGACAGGGGCTGGAAACACCATATATTTT
-	-	TRBV6-5	TRBJ1-1	CASTTSMGREAFF	TGTGCCAGTACAACAAGTATGGGGCGGGAAGCTTTCTTT
TRBD2	-	TRBV3-1/TRBV3-2	TRBJ2-7	CASSHGTSRSYEQYF	TGTGCCAGCAGCCATGGGACTAGCCGCTCCTACGAGCAGTACTTC
TRBD1	-	TRBV5-8	TRBJ2-6	CASTRGTGTGTGANVLTF	TGTGCCAGCACGCGGGGAACCGGGACAGGGACTGGGGCCAACGTCCTGACTTTC
-	once	TRBV2	TRBJ1-2	CAALARYGYTF	TGTGCCGCCCTAGCTCGCTATGGCTACACCTTC
TRBD1	-	TRBV18	TRBJ1-1	CASQGDMNTEAFF	TGTGCCAGCCAGGGGGACATGAACACTGAAGCTTTCTTT
-	-	TRBV6-5	TRBJ1-6	CASSGDSPLHF	TGTGCCAGCAGCGGAGATTCACCCCTCCACTTT
-	once	TRBV5-5	TRBJ2-1	CASSLVGNYNEQFF	TGTGCCAGCAGCTTGGTCGGGAACTACAATGAGCAGTTCTTC
-	-	TRBV9	TRBJ1-6	CASSVDTSSPLHF	TGTGCCAGCAGCGTAGATACTAGTTCACCCCTCCACTTT
-	-	TRBV4-1	TRBJ1-5	CASSRGGNQPQHF	TGCGCCAGCAGCCGGGGGGGCAATCAGCCCCAGCATTTT
-	-	TRBV3-1/TRBV3-2	TRBJ2-5	CASSQGQDQETQYF	TGTGCCAGCAGCCAAGGACAGGACCAAGAGACCCAGTACTTC
TRBD1	-	TRBV6-5	TRBJ1-6	CASSPTGMDSPLHF	TGTGCCAGCAGCCCGACAGGGATGGATTCACCCCTCCACTTT
TRBD1	-	TRBV2	TRBJ1-2	CASIGDRYGYTF	TGTGCCAGCATAGGGGACAGATATGGCTACACCTTC